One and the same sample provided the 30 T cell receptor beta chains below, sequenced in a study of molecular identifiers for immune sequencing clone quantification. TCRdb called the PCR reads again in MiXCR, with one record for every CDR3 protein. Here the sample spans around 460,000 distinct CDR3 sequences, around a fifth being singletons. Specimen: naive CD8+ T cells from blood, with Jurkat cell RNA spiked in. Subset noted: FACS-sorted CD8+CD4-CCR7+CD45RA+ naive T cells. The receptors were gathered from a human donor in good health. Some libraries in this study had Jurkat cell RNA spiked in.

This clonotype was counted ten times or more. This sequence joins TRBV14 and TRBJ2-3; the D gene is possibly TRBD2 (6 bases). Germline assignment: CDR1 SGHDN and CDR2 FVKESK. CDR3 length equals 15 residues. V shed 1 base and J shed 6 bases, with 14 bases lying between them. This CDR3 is CASSQVVSSGDTQYF. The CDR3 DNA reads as TGTGCCAGCAGCCAAGTAGTATCGAGCGGGGATACGCAGTATTTT.

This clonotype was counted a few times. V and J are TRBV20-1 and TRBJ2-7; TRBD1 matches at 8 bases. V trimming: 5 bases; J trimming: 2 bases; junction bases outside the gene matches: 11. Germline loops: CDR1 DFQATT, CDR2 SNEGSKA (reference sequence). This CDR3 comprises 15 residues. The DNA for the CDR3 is TGCAGTGCTCTACAGGTTGGGACAGGCCCCTACGAGCAGTACTTC. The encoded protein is CSALQVGTGPYEQYF.

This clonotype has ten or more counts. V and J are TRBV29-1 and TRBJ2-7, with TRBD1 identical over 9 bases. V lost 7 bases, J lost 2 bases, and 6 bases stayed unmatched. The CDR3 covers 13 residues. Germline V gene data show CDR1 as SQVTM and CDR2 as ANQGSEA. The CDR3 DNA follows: TGCAGCGCTAGGGGACAGGGACCCTACGAGCAGTACTTC. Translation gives CSARGQGPYEQYF.

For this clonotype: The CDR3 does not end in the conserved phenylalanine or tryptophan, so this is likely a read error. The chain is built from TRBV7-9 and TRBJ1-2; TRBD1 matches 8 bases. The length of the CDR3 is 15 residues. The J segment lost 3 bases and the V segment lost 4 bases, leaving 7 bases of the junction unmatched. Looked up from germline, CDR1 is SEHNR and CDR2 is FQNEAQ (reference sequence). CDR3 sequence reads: CASSSTGEKDYGYTV. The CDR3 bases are TGTGCCAGCAGCTCGACAGGGGAAAAAGACTATGGCTACACCGTC.

The CDR3 loop is CASSLGRGEFF. The CDR3, as DNA: TGTGCCAGCAGCTTAGGGCGGGGCGAGTTCTTC. V gene TRBV7-2 combines with J gene TRBJ2-1; possible D gene TRBD2, 6 bases. Germline CDR1 and CDR2: SGHTA and FQGNSA. V lost 1 base and J lost 14, with 9 bases in between. The CDR3 is 11 residues long.

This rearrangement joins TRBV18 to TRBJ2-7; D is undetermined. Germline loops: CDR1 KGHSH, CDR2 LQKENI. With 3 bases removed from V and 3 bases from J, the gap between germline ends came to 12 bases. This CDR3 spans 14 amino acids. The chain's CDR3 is CASSPEGRFYEQYF. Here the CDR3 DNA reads TGTGCCAGCTCACCCGAAGGACGGTTCTACGAGCAGTACTTC.

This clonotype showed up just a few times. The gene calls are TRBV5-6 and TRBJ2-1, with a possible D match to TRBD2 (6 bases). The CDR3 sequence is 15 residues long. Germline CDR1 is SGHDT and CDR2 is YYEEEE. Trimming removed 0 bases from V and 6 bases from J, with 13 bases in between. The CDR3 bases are TGTGCCAGCAGCTTGGGTAGCGGAGGCGGCAATGAGCAGTTCTTC. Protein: CASSLGSGGGNEQFF.

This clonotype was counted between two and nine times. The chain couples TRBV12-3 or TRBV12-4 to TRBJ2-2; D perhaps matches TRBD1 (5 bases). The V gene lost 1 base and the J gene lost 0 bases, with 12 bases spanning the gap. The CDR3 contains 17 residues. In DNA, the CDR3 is TGTGCCAGCAGTTTAGTATTTGGACAAACGAACACCGGGGAGCTGTTTTTT. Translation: CASSLVFGQTNTGELFF.

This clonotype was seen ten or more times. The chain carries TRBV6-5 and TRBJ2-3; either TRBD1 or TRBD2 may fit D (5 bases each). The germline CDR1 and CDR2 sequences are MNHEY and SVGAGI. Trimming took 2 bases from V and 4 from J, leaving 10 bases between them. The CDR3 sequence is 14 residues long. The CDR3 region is CASSYGGSADTQYF. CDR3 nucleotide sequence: TGTGCCAGCAGTTACGGGGGATCGGCAGATACGCAGTATTTT.

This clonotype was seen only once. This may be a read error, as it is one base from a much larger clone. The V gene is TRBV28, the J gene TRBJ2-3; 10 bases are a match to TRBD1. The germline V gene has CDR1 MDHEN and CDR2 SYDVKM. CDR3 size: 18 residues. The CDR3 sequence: CASSLGQGGSIGTGTQYF. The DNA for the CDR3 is TGTGCCAGCAGTTTAGGACAGGGGGGCAGCATTGGCACAGGTACGCAGTATTTT.

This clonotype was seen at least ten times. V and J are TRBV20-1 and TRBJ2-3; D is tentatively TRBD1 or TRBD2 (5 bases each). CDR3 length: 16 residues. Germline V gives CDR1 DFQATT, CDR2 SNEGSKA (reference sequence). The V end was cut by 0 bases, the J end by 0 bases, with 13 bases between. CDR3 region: CSARDVDSGSTDTQYF. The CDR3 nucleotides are TGCAGTGCTAGAGATGTAGACAGCGGAAGCACAGATACGCAGTATTTT.

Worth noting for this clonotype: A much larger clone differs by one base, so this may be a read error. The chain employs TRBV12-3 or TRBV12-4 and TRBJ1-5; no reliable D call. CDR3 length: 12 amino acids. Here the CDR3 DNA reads TGTTCCAGCAAAACTAGCAATCAGCCCCAGCATTTT. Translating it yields CSSKTSNQPQHF.

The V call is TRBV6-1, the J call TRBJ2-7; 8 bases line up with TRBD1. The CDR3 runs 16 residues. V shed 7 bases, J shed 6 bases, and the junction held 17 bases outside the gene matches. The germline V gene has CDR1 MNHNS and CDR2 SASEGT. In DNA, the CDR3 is TGTGCCAGCAAGGAGCGGATCGGACAGGGTTTAGGCGAGCAGTACTTC. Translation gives CASKERIGQGLGEQYF.

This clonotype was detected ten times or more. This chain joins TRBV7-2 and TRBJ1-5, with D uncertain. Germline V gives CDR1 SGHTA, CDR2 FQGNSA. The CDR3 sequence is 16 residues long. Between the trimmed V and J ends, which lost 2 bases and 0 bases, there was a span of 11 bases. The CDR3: CASSLKGIPSNQPQHF. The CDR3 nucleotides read TGTGCCAGCAGCTTAAAGGGAATTCCTAGCAATCAGCCCCAGCATTTT. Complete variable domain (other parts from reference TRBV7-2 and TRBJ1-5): GAGVSQSPSNKVTEKGKDVELRCDPISGHTALYWYRQSLGQGLEFLIYFQGNSAPDKSGLPSDRFSAERTGGSVSTLTIQRTQQEDSAVYLCASSLKGIPSNQPQHFGDGTRLSIL.

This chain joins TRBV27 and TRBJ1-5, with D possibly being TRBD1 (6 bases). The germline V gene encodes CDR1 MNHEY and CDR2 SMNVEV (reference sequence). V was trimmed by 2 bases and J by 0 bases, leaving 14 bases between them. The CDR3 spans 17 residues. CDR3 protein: CASSLRGGGNSNQPQHF. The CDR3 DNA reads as TGTGCCAGCAGTTTAAGGGGAGGGGGGAATAGCAATCAGCCCCAGCATTTT.

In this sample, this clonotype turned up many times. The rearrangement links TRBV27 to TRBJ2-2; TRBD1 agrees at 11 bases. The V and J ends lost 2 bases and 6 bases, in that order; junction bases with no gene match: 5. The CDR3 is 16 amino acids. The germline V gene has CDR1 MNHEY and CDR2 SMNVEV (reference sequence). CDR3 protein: CASSLEGQGAAGELFF. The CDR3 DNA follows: TGTGCCAGCAGTTTAGAAGGACAGGGGGCAGCCGGGGAGCTGTTTTTT.

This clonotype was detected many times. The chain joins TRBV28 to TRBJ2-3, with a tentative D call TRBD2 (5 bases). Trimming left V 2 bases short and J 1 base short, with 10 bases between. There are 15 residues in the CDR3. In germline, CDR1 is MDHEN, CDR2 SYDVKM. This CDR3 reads CASSLPQRGTDTQYF. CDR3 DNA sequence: TGTGCCAGCAGTTTACCCCAGAGGGGCACAGATACGCAGTATTTT.

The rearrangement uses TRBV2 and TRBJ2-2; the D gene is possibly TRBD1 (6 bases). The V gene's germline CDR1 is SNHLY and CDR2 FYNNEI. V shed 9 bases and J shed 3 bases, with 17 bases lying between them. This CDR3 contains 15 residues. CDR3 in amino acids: CASERWDIHTGELFF. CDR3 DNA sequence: TGTGCCAGTGAAAGGTGGGACATACACACCGGGGAGCTGTTTTTT. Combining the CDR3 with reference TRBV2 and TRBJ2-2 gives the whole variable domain EPEVTQTPSHQVTQMGQEVILRCVPISNHLYFYWYRQILGQKVEFLVSFYNNEISEKSEIFDDQFSVERPDGSNFTLKIRSTKLEDSAMYFCASERWDIHTGELFFGEGSRLTVL.

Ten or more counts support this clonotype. The CDR3 sequence: CASSIRDPTENEAFF. The CDR3 DNA reads TGTGCCAGCAGCATAAGGGACCCGACAGAGAATGAAGCTTTCTTT. The chain carries TRBV7-9 and TRBJ1-1; a weak D match, TRBD1 (5 bases). The CDR3 extends over 15 amino acids. V gave up 5 bases and J gave up 7 bases, with 20 bases separating them. Germline CDR1 SEHNR, CDR2 FQNEAQ (reference sequence).

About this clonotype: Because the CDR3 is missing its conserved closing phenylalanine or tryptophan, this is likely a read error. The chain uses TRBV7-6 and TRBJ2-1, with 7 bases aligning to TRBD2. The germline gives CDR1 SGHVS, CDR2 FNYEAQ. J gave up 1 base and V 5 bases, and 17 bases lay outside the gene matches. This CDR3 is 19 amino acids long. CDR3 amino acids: CASSATSSGTAVSYNEQFL. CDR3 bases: TGTGCCAGCAGCGCTACGTCTAGCGGCACGGCTGTTTCCTACAATGAGCAGTTCCTC.

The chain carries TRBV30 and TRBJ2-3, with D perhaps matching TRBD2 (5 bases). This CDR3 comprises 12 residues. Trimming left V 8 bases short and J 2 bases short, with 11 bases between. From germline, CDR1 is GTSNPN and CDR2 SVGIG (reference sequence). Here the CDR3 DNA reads TGTGCCCGGGAAAAATTCACAGATACGCAGTATTTT. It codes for CAREKFTDTQYF.

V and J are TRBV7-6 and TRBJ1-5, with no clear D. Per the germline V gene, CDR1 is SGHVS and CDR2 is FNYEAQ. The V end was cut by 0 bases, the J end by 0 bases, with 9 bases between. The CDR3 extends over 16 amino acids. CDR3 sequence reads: CASSLAQGSSNQPQHF. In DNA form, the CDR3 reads TGTGCCAGCAGCTTAGCGCAAGGGAGTAGCAATCAGCCCCAGCATTTT.

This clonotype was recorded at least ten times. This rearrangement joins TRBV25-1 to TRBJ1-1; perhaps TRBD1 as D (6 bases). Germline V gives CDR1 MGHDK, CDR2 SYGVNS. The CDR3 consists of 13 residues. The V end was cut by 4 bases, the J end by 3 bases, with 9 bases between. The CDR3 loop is CASSVSGDTEAFF. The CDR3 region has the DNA TGTGCCAGCAGTGTCTCAGGGGACACTGAAGCTTTCTTT.

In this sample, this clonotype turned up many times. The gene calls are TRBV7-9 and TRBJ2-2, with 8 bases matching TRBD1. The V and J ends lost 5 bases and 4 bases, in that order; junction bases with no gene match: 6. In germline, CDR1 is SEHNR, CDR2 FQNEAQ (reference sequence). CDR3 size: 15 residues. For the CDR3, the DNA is TGTGCCAGCAGCACAGGGGGAGGCGGCACCGGGGAGCTGTTTTTT. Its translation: CASSTGGGGTGELFF. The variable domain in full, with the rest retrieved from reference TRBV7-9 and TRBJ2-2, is DTGVSQNPRHKITKRGQNVTFRCDPISEHNRLYWYRQTLGQGPEFLTYFQNEAQLEKSRLLSDRFSAERPKGSFSTLEIQRTEQGDSAMYLCASSTGGGGTGELFFGEGSRLTVL.

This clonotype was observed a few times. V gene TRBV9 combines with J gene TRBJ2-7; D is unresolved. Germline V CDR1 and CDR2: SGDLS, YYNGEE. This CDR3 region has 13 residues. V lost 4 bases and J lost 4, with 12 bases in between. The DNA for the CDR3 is TGTGCCAGCAGCCCTCCAACCCCGTACGAGCAGTACTTC. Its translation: CASSPPTPYEQYF.

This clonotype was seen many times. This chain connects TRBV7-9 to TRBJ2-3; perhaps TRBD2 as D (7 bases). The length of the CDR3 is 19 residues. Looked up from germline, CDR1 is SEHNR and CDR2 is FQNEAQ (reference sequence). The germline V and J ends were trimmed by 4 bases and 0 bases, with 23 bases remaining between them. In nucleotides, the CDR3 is TGTGCCAGCAGCTCGCCCCGTGAGGGGGGGACGTATAGCACAGATACGCAGTATTTT. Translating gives CASSSPREGGTYSTDTQYF.

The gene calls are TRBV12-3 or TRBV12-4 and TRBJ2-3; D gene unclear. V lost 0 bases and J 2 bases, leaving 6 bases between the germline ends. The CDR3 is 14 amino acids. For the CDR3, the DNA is TGTGCCAGCAGTTTAGCCATTTACACAGATACGCAGTATTTT. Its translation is CASSLAIYTDTQYF.

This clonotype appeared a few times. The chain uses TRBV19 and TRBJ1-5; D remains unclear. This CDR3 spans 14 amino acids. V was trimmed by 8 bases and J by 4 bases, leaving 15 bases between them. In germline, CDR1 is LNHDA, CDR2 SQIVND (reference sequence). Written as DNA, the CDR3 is TGTGCCAGTTCCCCTCATACCTTGAATCAGCCCCAGCATTTT. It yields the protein CASSPHTLNQPQHF.

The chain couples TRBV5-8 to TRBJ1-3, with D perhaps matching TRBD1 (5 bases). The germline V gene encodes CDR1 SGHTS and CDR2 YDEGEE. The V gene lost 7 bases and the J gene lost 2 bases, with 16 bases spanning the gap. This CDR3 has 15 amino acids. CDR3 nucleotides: TGTGCCAGCCCATGGAAGGGGTTAACTGGAAACACCATATATTTT. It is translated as CASPWKGLTGNTIYF.

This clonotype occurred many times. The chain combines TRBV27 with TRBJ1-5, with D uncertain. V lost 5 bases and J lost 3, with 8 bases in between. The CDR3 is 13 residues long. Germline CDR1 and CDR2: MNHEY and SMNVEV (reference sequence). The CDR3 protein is CASSPTNNQPQHF. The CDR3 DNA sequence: TGTGCCAGCAGTCCAACTAACAATCAGCCCCAGCATTTT.